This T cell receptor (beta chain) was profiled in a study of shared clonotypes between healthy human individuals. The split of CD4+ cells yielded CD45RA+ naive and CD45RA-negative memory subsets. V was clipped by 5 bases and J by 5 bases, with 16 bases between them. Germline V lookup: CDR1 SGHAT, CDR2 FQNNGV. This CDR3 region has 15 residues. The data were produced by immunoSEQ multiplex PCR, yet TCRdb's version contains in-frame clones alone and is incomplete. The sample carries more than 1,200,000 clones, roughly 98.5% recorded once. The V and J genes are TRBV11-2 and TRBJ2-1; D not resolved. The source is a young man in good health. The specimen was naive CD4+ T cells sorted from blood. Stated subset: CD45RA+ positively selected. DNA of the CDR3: TGTGCCAGCAGCCTAGGGCCGACTGGAAACAATGAGCAGTTCTTC. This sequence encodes CASSLGPTGNNEQFF.